What follows are 26 T cell receptor beta chains derived from one specimen sequenced in a study of T cell clonality in common variable immunodeficiency. Some clones are missing from TCRdb's copy, which holds only in-frame ones; the method was immunoSEQ multiplex PCR. In total the sample includes some 14,000 clones, none of them seen once. General observations from the study: Reportedly, TCR beta sequences from common variable immunodeficiency showed fewer deletions and N-nucleotide insertions.

No antigens are known for them. The sample consisted of peripheral blood mononuclear cells. Every receptor here comes from a human donor with common variable immunodeficiency.

About this clone itself: The missing CDR3 end, 3 residues past where the read stops, is filled in from the germline J gene. The V call is TRBV6-4, the J call TRBJ2-1; perhaps TRBD2 as D (6 bases). V lost 0 bases, J lost 5 bases, and 11 bases lay in between. The CDR3 totals 15 residues. Germline V gene data show CDR1 as MRHNA and CDR2 as SNTAGT. CDR3 in amino acids: CASSDSGGGHNEQFF. Incomplete CDR3 DNA: TGTGCCAGCAGTGACTCCGGGGGAGGCCACAATGAG.

As for this clone: The missing CDR3 end, 3 residues past where the read stops, is filled in from the germline J gene. The chain combines TRBV20-1 with TRBJ1-1, with D possibly TRBD1 on 6 matching bases. The CDR3 is made up of 13 amino acids. Germline values: CDR1 DFQATT, CDR2 SNEGSKA (reference sequence). Trimming shortened V by 2 bases and J by 2 bases, and 9 bases separated the two germline ends. CDR3 residues: CSARKDSNTEAFF. The sequenced CDR3 bases are TGCAGTGCTAGAAAGGACAGCAACACTGAA.

At least ten counts were recorded for this clone. The read halts 3 residues ahead of the CDR3 end, with the missing end drawn from the germline J gene. V usage is TRBV20-1 and J usage is TRBJ2-5, with 9 nucleotides matching TRBD2. Germline trimming cut 5 bases from V and 4 bases from J; bases unmatched to any gene: 8. The germline V gene has CDR1 DFQATT and CDR2 SNEGSKA (reference sequence). The CDR3 length is 14 residues. This CDR3 reads CSAAGTSRLETQYF. The CDR3 DNA, read in part, is TGCAGTGCTGCCGGGACTAGCAGGTTAGAGACC.

About this clone: Sequencing ends 3 residues short of the CDR3 end; the germline J gene provides the rest. The rearrangement uses TRBV5-1 and TRBJ2-1; 7 nucleotides line up with TRBD1. This CDR3 is 14 amino acids long. V was pared by 4 bases and J by 4 bases, with 5 bases of the junction left unmatched. Germline-derived CDR1 and CDR2 are SGHRS and YFSETQ. Partial CDR3 DNA: TGCGCCAGCAGCGCCGGGACAGCTTACAATGAG. It translates to CASSAGTAYNE. From start to end, the CDR3 is CASSAGTAYNEQFF.

This clone has a handful of counts. With the read ending 3 residues before the CDR3 end, the germline J gene is used to fill in that end. This chain joins TRBV7-9 and TRBJ1-6, with D maybe TRBD1 (5 bases). CDR3 size: 14 residues. The V gene lost 1 base and the J gene lost 7 bases, with 8 bases spanning the gap. Germline V CDR1 and CDR2: SEHNR, FQNEAQ (reference sequence). The CDR3 reads CASSLGTQNSPLHF. CDR3 bases read: TGTGCCAGCAGCTTAGGGACACAGAATTCACCC. Using reference TRBV7-9 and TRBJ1-6 for the parts outside the CDR3, the full variable domain is DTGVSQNPRHKITKRGQNVTFRCDPISEHNRLYWYRQTLGQGPEFLTYFQNEAQLEKSRLLSDRFSAERPKGSFSTLEIQRTEQGDSAMYLCASSLGTQNSPLHFGNGTRLTVT.

A note on this clone: The sequence runs out 3 residues before the end of the CDR3; the remainder is reconstructed from the germline J gene. The gene calls are TRBV29-1 and TRBJ1-2; 8 bases are a match to TRBD1. This CDR3 spans 14 amino acids. The germline CDR1 and CDR2 sequences are SQVTM and ANQGSEA. Trimming at V came to 5 bases and at J to 0 bases, leaving 5 bases not matched to a gene. The sequenced CDR3 bases are TGCAGCGTTAGGGACAGGCCTCCTAACTATGGC. The encoded protein is CSVRDRPPNYG. The CDR3 as a whole reads CSVRDRPPNYGYTF.

Only a few counts were recorded for this clone. The read finishes 3 residues shy of the CDR3 end, and the germline J gene is used to complete it. The chain joins TRBV7-9 to TRBJ1-1, with D tentatively TRBD1 (5 bases). CDR3 size: 13 residues. CDR1 is SEHNR and CDR2 is FQNEAQ in the germline V gene (reference sequence). V lost 3 bases, J lost 3 bases, and 8 bases lay in between. CDR3 protein: CASSFGGDTEAFF. Partial CDR3 DNA: TGTGCCAGCAGCTTTGGGGGGGACACTGAA.

This clone was observed a few times. This CDR3 reads CASSSSGYGYTF. The sequenced part of the CDR3 DNA is TGTGCCAGCAGCTCATCGGGCTATGGC. The V gene is TRBV7-3, the J gene TRBJ1-2; D not certain. The CDR3 end falls 3 residues outside the read, so it is completed with the germline J gene. V shed 4 bases and J shed 4 bases, with 7 bases lying between them. Germline loops: CDR1 SGHTA, CDR2 FQGTGA. The CDR3 totals 12 residues.

A word on this clone: The read stops 3 residues short of the end of the CDR3; the missing end is completed from the germline J gene. The V and J genes are TRBV19 and TRBJ1-1; 7 bases line up with TRBD1. This CDR3 has 16 residues. The J segment lost 1 base and the V segment lost 4 bases, leaving 9 bases of the junction unmatched. Germline lookup yields CDR1 LNHDA and CDR2 SQIVND (reference sequence). The CDR3 loop is CASSTRPGTANTEAFF. The part of the CDR3 DNA that was read is TGTGCCAGTAGTACCCGGCCCGGGACAGCGAACACTGAA.

This clone occurred a few times. The read ends 3 residues shy of where the CDR3 ends; the end is completed using the germline J gene. This chain joins TRBV7-9 and TRBJ1-1; 7 nucleotides match TRBD1. The CDR3 spans 13 residues. Per germline, CDR1 SEHNR and CDR2 FQNEAQ (reference sequence). Trimming at V came to 4 bases and at J to 1 base, leaving 0 bases not matched to a gene. The sequenced part of the CDR3 DNA is TGTGCCAGCAGCTGGACAGGGAACACTGAA. Translating gives CASSWTGNTE. The full CDR3 protein reads CASSWTGNTEAFF.

This clone is medium-sized in the sample. The read ends 3 residues before the CDR3 terminus; that terminus is restored from the germline J gene. V gene TRBV6-4 combines with J gene TRBJ1-2; no clear D gene. The V end lost 0 bases, the J end lost 0 bases, and 8 bases lay between the germline ends. The germline gives CDR1 MRHNA, CDR2 SNTAGT. The length of the CDR3 is 15 residues. The DNA read from the CDR3 is TGTGCCAGCAGTGACTCGGCTGAGGCTAACTATGGC. Translation gives CASSDSAEANYG. The full CDR3 reads CASSDSAEANYGYTF.

This clone was recorded a few times. Sequencing ends 3 residues short of the CDR3 end; the germline J gene provides the rest. The V call is TRBV5-1, the J call TRBJ2-4; D is possibly TRBD2 (6 bases). V dropped 5 bases and J dropped 1 base, with 16 bases sitting between them. CDR3 length: 16 residues. Germline CDR1 and CDR2: SGHRS and YFSETQ. The CDR3 spells CASSSTGLMAKNIQYF. The CDR3 bases that were read are TGCGCCAGCAGTAGTACGGGACTTATGGCCAAAAACATT.

This clone was found many times. Coverage ceases 3 residues before the CDR3 finishes, and the germline J gene fills in the end. This rearrangement joins TRBV5-1 to TRBJ1-1; D remains unclear. Germline-derived CDR1 and CDR2 are SGHRS and YFSETQ. The ends were cut back, 0 bases at V and 3 bases at J, with 6 bases in the middle. The length of the CDR3 is 13 residues. CDR3 amino acids: CASSLDFDTEAFF. CDR3 bases read: TGCGCCAGCAGCTTGGATTTCGACACTGAA.

This clone was observed many times. Sequencing ends 3 residues short of the CDR3 end; the germline J gene provides the rest. The V and J genes are TRBV7-6 and TRBJ2-1, with TRBD2 matching over 8 bases. V shed 2 bases, J shed 6 bases, and the junction held 6 bases outside the gene matches. Germline values: CDR1 SGHVS, CDR2 FNYEAQ. There are 15 residues in the CDR3. CDR3 bases read: TGTGCCAGCAGCTTAACCGGGACTAGGATCAATGAG. Translated: CASSLTGTRINE. The full CDR3 protein is CASSLTGTRINEQFF.

This clone showed up just a few times. The DNA read from the CDR3 is TGTGCCAGCAGCTTGGATGGGGGGGGCTATGGC. It encodes CASSLDGGGYG. The whole CDR3 is CASSLDGGGYGYTF. The chain couples TRBV5-6 to TRBJ1-2; D possibly corresponds to TRBD1 (5 bases). From the germline J gene comes the end of the CDR3, since the read stops 3 residues before it. CDR1 SGHDT and CDR2 YYEEEE come from the germline V gene. The V and J ends lost 0 bases and 4 bases respectively, with 10 bases between them. There are 14 residues in the CDR3.

With regard to this clone: The observed sequence ends 3 residues before the CDR3 terminus, with the missing tail filled in from the germline J gene. This chain connects TRBV6-2 or TRBV6-3 to TRBJ1-1, with D possibly matching TRBD1 (6 bases). Per the germline V gene, CDR1 is MNHEY and CDR2 is SVGEGT. The CDR3 covers 13 residues. Trimming cost V 5 bases and J 4 bases, with 11 bases left between them. This CDR3 reads CASSPLGGTEAFF. Partial CDR3 DNA: TGTGCCAGCAGTCCCCTAGGGGGCACTGAA.

With regard to this clone: The CDR3 end falls 3 residues outside the read, so it is completed with the germline J gene. The chain recombines TRBV30 with TRBJ2-1, with 7 positions matching TRBD2. This CDR3 has 15 amino acids. With V trimmed by 2 bases and J by 8 bases, 12 bases remained unmatched. Germline-derived CDR1 and CDR2 are GTSNPN and SVGIG (reference sequence). The CDR3 protein is CAWSFGLVKRDEQFF. The sequenced part of the CDR3 DNA is TGTGCCTGGAGTTTCGGACTAGTTAAGAGGGATGAG.

Details on this clone: The read ends 3 residues shy of where the CDR3 ends; the end is completed using the germline J gene. The chain joins TRBV7-2 to TRBJ1-2; 7 bases map to TRBD1. Germline V CDR1 and CDR2: SGHTA, FQGNSA. The CDR3 is made up of 14 amino acids. The CDR3 spells CASSLVRQGVGYTF. CDR3 bases read: TGTGCCAGCAGCTTAGTCAGGCAGGGGGTTGGA. Complete variable domain (other parts from reference TRBV7-2 and TRBJ1-2): GAGVSQSPSNKVTEKGKDVELRCDPISGHTALYWYRQSLGQGLEFLIYFQGNSAPDKSGLPSDRFSAERTGGSVSTLTIQRTQQEDSAVYLCASSLVRQGVGYTFGSGTRLTVV.

In this sample, this clone is medium-sized. The observed sequence ends 3 residues before the CDR3 terminus, with the missing tail filled in from the germline J gene. The chain carries TRBV19 and TRBJ2-7; TRBD2 might be the D (6 bases). V gave up 3 bases and J gave up 6 bases, with 15 bases separating them. The CDR3 contains 14 residues. Germline V gene sequence: CDR1 LNHDA, CDR2 SQIVND (reference sequence). CDR3 in amino acids: CASSISGQGLEQYF. The DNA read from the CDR3 is TGTGCCAGTAGTATCTCCGGCCAGGGACTCGAG. The variable domain in full, completed from reference TRBV19 and TRBJ2-7, reads DGGITQSPKYLFRKEGQNVTLSCEQNLNHDAMYWYRQDPGQGLRLIYYSQIVNDFQKGDIAEGYSVSREKKESFPLTVTSAQKNPTAFYLCASSISGQGLEQYFGPGTRLTVT.

This clone occurred many times. The CDR3 goes on 3 residues after the read ends, and that part is filled in from the germline J gene. The chain links TRBV14 to TRBJ2-1; 8 nucleotides align to TRBD1. The CDR3 consists of 16 residues. V lost 4 bases to trimming and J lost 2 bases; unmatched junction nucleotides: 7. Germline CDR1 SGHDN, CDR2 FVKESK. CDR3 region: CASSRTGTGPYNEQFF. The sequenced part of the CDR3 DNA is TGTGCCAGCAGCCGAACCGGGACAGGACCCTACAATGAG.

This clone has ten or more counts. The sequenced fragment ends 3 residues before the CDR3 boundary, so the rest is inferred from the germline J gene. J is TRBJ2-7 and V is TRBV29-1; TRBD1 agrees at 12 bases. In germline, CDR1 is SQVTM, CDR2 ANQGSEA. The trim removed 7 bases at V and 5 bases at J, leaving 9 bases unmatched. The CDR3 runs to 14 residues. Partial CDR3 DNA: TGCAGCGCCGCCGGGACAGGGGGCTTTGACGAG. It yields the protein CSAAGTGGFDE. In full, the CDR3 reads CSAAGTGGFDEQYF.

With regard to this clone: Read sequence stops 3 residues before the CDR3 end, and the germline J gene provides the missing end. J is TRBJ1-1 and V is TRBV18; D possibly corresponds to TRBD1 (6 bases). The CDR3 totals 14 residues. CDR1 is KGHSH, CDR2 LQKENI, per germline. Trimming removed 4 bases from V and 1 base from J, with 10 bases in between. This CDR3 reads CASSLGQPNTEAFF. The part of the CDR3 DNA that was read is TGTGCCAGCTCACTAGGACAGCCGAACACTGAA.

This clone has a count of ten or more. The sequence runs out 3 residues before the end of the CDR3; the remainder is reconstructed from the germline J gene. The rearrangement uses TRBV7-3 and TRBJ1-2; 8 bases fit TRBD1. V was pared by 6 bases and J by 3 bases, with 12 bases of the junction left unmatched. Looked up from germline, CDR1 is SGHTA and CDR2 is FQGTGA. This CDR3 region has 16 residues. CDR3 sequence: CASSREGQGGDYGYTF. The sequenced part of the CDR3 DNA is TGTGCCAGCAGTAGGGAAGGACAGGGAGGCGACTATGGC.

This clone was counted a few times. The CDR3 end falls 3 residues outside the read, so it is completed with the germline J gene. The chain has TRBV2 and TRBJ1-1; 7 bases agree with TRBD1. V lost 7 bases to trimming and J lost 3 bases; unmatched junction nucleotides: 11. Germline V gene data show CDR1 as SNHLY and CDR2 as FYNNEI. This CDR3 region has 15 residues. The covered CDR3 bases are TGTGCCAGCACCCTTCAACAGGGGTGGTACACTGAA. This gives the protein CASTLQQGWYTE. The complete CDR3 protein is CASTLQQGWYTEAFF.

Remarks on this clone: The read ends 3 residues before the CDR3 terminus; that terminus is restored from the germline J gene. V is TRBV18 and J is TRBJ2-5; no definite D call. V was cut by 2 bases and J by 0 bases, with 10 bases left in between. Germline CDR1 is KGHSH and CDR2 is LQKENI. The CDR3 totals 15 residues. CDR3 sequence: CASSPFSGYQETQYF. The covered CDR3 bases are TGTGCCAGCTCACCATTCTCCGGGTACCAAGAGACC.

For this clone: The read halts 3 residues ahead of the CDR3 end, with the missing end drawn from the germline J gene. The chain recombines TRBV19 with TRBJ1-1; TRBD1 is a possible D gene (5 bases). V dropped 7 bases and J dropped 6 bases, with 15 bases sitting between them. CDR1 and CDR2 from the germline V gene are LNHDA and SQIVND (reference sequence). The CDR3 is 13 residues long. CDR3: CASTRTRESEAFF. The CDR3 bases that were read are TGTGCCAGTACCCGGACACGCGAGTCTGAA. Full variable domain (missing parts from reference TRBV19 and TRBJ1-1): DGGITQSPKYLFRKEGQNVTLSCEQNLNHDAMYWYRQDPGQGLRLIYYSQIVNDFQKGDIAEGYSVSREKKESFPLTVTSAQKNPTAFYLCASTRTRESEAFFGQGTRLTVV.